This T cell receptor beta chain was sequenced during a study of T cells expressing NK-cell markers. A word on this clonotype: What it recognizes is unknown.

Study outcomes and limitations: The study found dominant NKG2C+ clonotypes at roughly 1.0-7.5% of CD8+ T cells in about six donors.

TCRdb reworked the 5' RACE reads into one entry per CDR3 protein, no DNA. The sample data list under 35,000 distinct CDR3 sequences. The germline V gene encodes CDR1 MNHNS and CDR2 SASEGT. The CDR3 runs 16 residues. The sample consisted of blood T cells: a sorted CD56 or NKG2C T cell subset, CD4+ or CD8+ T cells, or bulk PBMC T cells (not recorded which). This receptor was identified in a woman between 18 and 69 years old in good health. The genes are TRBV6-1 and TRBJ2-7. CDR3 sequence: CASNKIGVLSSYEQYF.